Listed below are T cell receptor beta chains from one sample, sequenced in a study of blood T cell repertoires in COVID-19. Repertoires were generated with immunoSEQ multiplex PCR, while TCRdb's copy carries only in-frame clones and drops some. The table lists 190,000 or so clones, approximately 87% of them singletons, with about 0.72% in the top ten. The sequenced material came from peripheral blood. The source of these receptors is a woman in her 70s with acute or convalescent COVID-19. Both conserved end residues are part of each CDR3. A D gene is named only where the DNA matches it firmly. Some rows mark clone size as missing; the rest say once, few, many or name a class of expanded clone.

J,D,size,V,CDR3,DNA
TRBJ2-5,.,.,TRBV3-1/TRBV3-2,CASSQDTASWATQYF,TGTGCCAGCAGCCAAGATACGGCTAGCTGGGCGACCCAGTACTTC
TRBJ2-6,TRBD1,.,TRBV9,CASSPTGTGGQGANVLTF,TGTGCCAGCAGCCCAACCGGGACAGGGGGCCAGGGGGCCAACGTCCTGACTTTC
TRBJ2-1,TRBD2,.,TRBV28,CASSGVIAGQRSYNEQFF,TGTGCCAGCAGTGGGGTTATAGCGGGTCAGCGCTCCTACAATGAGCAGTTCTTC
TRBJ2-1,TRBD2,.,TRBV7-2,CASSPGLAGGRYNEQFF,TGTGCCAGCAGCCCTGGACTAGCGGGGGGCCGTTACAATGAGCAGTTCTTC
TRBJ2-3,.,.,TRBV9,CASSLVGHTDTQYF,TGTGCCAGCAGCTTAGTGGGGCACACAGATACGCAGTATTTT
TRBJ2-2,.,.,TRBV19,CASSIGPAGRGIKGGELFF,TGTGCCAGTAGTATAGGGCCGGCCGGAAGGGGTATCAAGGGCGGGGAGCTGTTTTTT
TRBJ2-7,TRBD1,.,TRBV5-4,CASSASGQSYEQYF,TGTGCCAGCAGCGCGTCGGGACAGAGTTACGAGCAGTACTTC
TRBJ2-4,.,.,TRBV6-2/TRBV6-3,CASSYSNRNIQYF,TGTGCCAGCAGTTACTCGAACAGGAACATTCAGTACTTC
TRBJ2-2,TRBD1,.,TRBV9,CASSVAGGTGNTGELFF,TGTGCCAGCAGCGTAGCTGGGGGGACAGGGAACACCGGGGAGCTGTTTTTT
TRBJ1-4,TRBD1,once,TRBV5-1,CASSLTGGTNEKLFF,TGCGCCAGCAGCTTGACAGGGGGTACTAATGAAAAACTGTTTTTT
TRBJ1-3,.,.,TRBV5-1,CASSLGRSPLSGNTIYF,TGCGCCAGCAGCTTGGGTCGCAGTCCTCTCTCTGGAAACACCATATATTTT
TRBJ1-3,TRBD1,.,TRBV6-5,CASRLTGSSGNTIYF,TGTGCCAGCAGATTGACAGGGTCCTCTGGAAACACCATATATTTT
TRBJ2-7,TRBD2,.,TRBV6-6,CASSPTSGNPYEQYF,TGTGCCAGCAGCCCCACTAGCGGGAACCCCTACGAGCAGTACTTC
TRBJ2-1,.,once,TRBV5-4,CASSLARGSYNEQFF,TGTGCCAGCAGCTTGGCGCGGGGTAGCTACAATGAGCAGTTCTTC
TRBJ2-7,.,.,TRBV2,CASKEQGPSYEQYF,TGTGCCAGCAAAGAACAGGGACCTTCCTACGAGCAGTACTTC
TRBJ2-2,.,.,TRBV9,CASSPSPTGGELFF,TGTGCCAGCAGCCCTTCCCCCACAGGTGGGGAGCTGTTTTTT